These T cell receptor beta chains were read from a single sample in a study of cytomegalovirus exposure and HLA in healthy donors. The protocol was immunoSEQ multiplex PCR, while the TCRdb copy is restricted to in-frame clones and leaves out a portion. This table lists more than 100,000 clones. The specimen was PBMCs. These receptor sequences come from a woman in her thirties or forties in good health and CMV-seronegative. Both conserved end residues are part of each CDR3. A D gene is named only where the DNA matches it firmly.

NA,TRBV6-1,TRBJ2-5,CASSEVRIQETQYF,TGTGCCAGCAGTGAAGTCAGGATCCAAGAGACCCAGTACTTC
TRBD1,TRBV19,TRBJ1-1,CASRETGGGTEAFF,TGTGCCAGTAGAGAAACAGGGGGAGGCACTGAAGCTTTCTTT
TRBD2,TRBV4-2,TRBJ2-5,CASSYRQTSGGQETQYF,TGTGCCAGCAGCTATAGACAGACTAGCGGGGGCCAAGAGACCCAGTACTTC
NA,TRBV4-3,TRBJ2-7,CASSQDRGGYEQYF,TGCGCCAGCAGCCAAGATAGGGGAGGTTACGAGCAGTACTTC
NA,TRBV29-1,TRBJ2-5,CSVEDERETQYF,TGCAGCGTTGAAGATGAGCGAGAGACCCAGTACTTC
NA,TRBV19,TRBJ1-3,CASSRRSSSGNTIYF,TGTGCCAGTAGTAGACGGAGTAGCTCTGGAAACACCATATATTTT
NA,TRBV7-9,TRBJ1-4,CASSLTRGNEKLFF,TGTGCCAGCAGCTTAACCAGGGGAAATGAAAAACTGTTTTTT
TRBD1,TRBV6-5,TRBJ1-2,CASSRSTGGGGYTF,TGTGCCAGCAGCCGCTCAACAGGGGGCGGCGGCTACACCTTC
TRBD2,TRBV10-2,TRBJ2-3,CASSEHGSGGLRDTQYF,TGCGCCAGCAGTGAGCACGGTAGCGGGGGTTTGAGAGATACGCAGTATTTT
NA,TRBV14,TRBJ2-3,CASSQQTGRTDTQYF,TGTGCCAGCAGCCAACAGACAGGTCGCACAGATACGCAGTATTTT
TRBD1,TRBV27,TRBJ1-5,CASSPGTALYSNQPQHF,TGTGCCAGCAGCCCGGGGACAGCCCTTTATAGCAATCAGCCCCAGCATTTT
TRBD2,TRBV14,TRBJ2-3,CASSRGLSDTQYF,TGTGCCAGCAGCCGGGGACTATCAGATACGCAGTATTTT
NA,TRBV7-2,TRBJ1-1,CASSLPITEAFF,TGTGCCAGCAGCTTACCTATAACTGAAGCTTTCTTT
NA,TRBV6-1,TRBJ2-3,CASLGTDTQYF,TGTGCCAGCCTAGGCACAGATACGCAGTATTTT
TRBD1,TRBV27,TRBJ2-1,CASRILGQGTNEQFF,TGTGCCAGCAGGATCCTCGGACAGGGTACCAATGAGCAGTTCTTC
NA,TRBV7-9,TRBJ1-3,CASSLFGTASGNTIYF,TGTGCCAGCAGCTTATTCGGTACAGCCTCTGGAAACACCATATATTTT
NA,TRBV10-3,TRBJ1-3,CAISEPDRPPGNTIYF,TGTGCCATCAGTGAGCCCGACAGACCTCCTGGAAACACCATATATTTT
TRBD1,TRBV19,TRBJ1-2,CASSMDTMDRGRRGYTF,TGTGCCAGTAGTATGGATACCATGGACAGGGGAAGGAGGGGCTACACCTTC
TRBD2,TRBV19,TRBJ2-3,CASSGTSGGGSTDTQYF,TGTGCCAGTAGTGGGACTAGCGGGGGGGGGAGCACAGATACGCAGTATTTT
TRBD1,TRBV6-1,TRBJ2-3,CASLPDRASTDTQYF,TGTGCCAGCCTCCCGGACAGGGCCAGCACAGATACGCAGTATTTT
TRBD1,TRBV5-4,TRBJ2-7,CASSFNRDSSYEQYF,TGTGCCAGCAGCTTCAATCGGGACAGCTCCTACGAGCAGTACTTC
NA,TRBV7-2,TRBJ2-3,CASSLGGGRNTQYF,TGTGCCAGCAGCTTAGGGGGGGGCCGGAATACGCAGTATTTT
NA,TRBV5-1,TRBJ1-4,CASSLVGPNEKLFF,TGCGCCAGCAGCTTGGTTGGGCCTAATGAAAAACTGTTTTTT
NA,TRBV2,TRBJ1-3,CASSEQGGNTIYF,TGTGCCAGCAGTGAACAGGGTGGAAACACCATATATTTT
NA,TRBV20-1,TRBJ2-1,CSARVVDEQFF,TGCAGTGCTAGAGTAGTCGATGAGCAGTTCTTC
TRBD1,TRBV16,TRBJ1-3,CASSQWTGASGNTIYF,TGTGCCAGCAGCCAGTGGACAGGGGCCTCTGGAAACACCATATATTTT
TRBD2,TRBV10-3,TRBJ2-5,CAISESWLAEYQETQYF,TGTGCCATCAGTGAGTCCTGGCTAGCGGAGTACCAAGAGACCCAGTACTTC
TRBD1,TRBV29-1,TRBJ1-2,CSVDPGTGDNYGYTF,TGCAGCGTTGACCCAGGGACAGGGGATAACTATGGCTACACCTTC
TRBD1,TRBV29-1,TRBJ1-1,CSATGELTEAFF,TGCAGCGCAACAGGGGAGCTCACTGAAGCTTTCTTT
TRBD1,TRBV7-3,TRBJ2-2,CASSLQGVDTGELFF,TGTGCCAGCAGCCTTCAGGGGGTCGACACCGGGGAGCTGTTTTTT
NA,TRBV2,TRBJ2-3,CASSVTGFTDTQYF,TGTGCCAGCAGTGTAACAGGGTTTACAGATACGCAGTATTTT
TRBD1,TRBV6-1,TRBJ2-5,CASSEDRGGETQYF,TGTGCCAGCAGTGAAGACAGGGGCGGGGAGACCCAGTACTTC
NA,TRBV5-1,TRBJ1-1,CASGTGRGGTEAFF,TGCGCCAGCGGAACAGGAAGGGGAGGCACTGAAGCTTTCTTT
NA,TRBV5-4,TRBJ2-2,CASSLSRGRLTGELFF,TGTGCCAGCAGCTTATCTCGGGGGAGGCTAACCGGGGAGCTGTTTTTT
TRBD2,TRBV6-1,TRBJ2-1,CASSRLAGGPDEQFF,TGTGCCAGCAGTAGACTAGCGGGGGGGCCCGATGAGCAGTTCTTC
TRBD2,TRBV7-3,TRBJ2-3,CASSLTGGGGTDTQYF,TGTGCCAGCAGCTTAACCGGCGGGGGGGGCACAGATACGCAGTATTTT
TRBD1,TRBV29-1,TRBJ1-5,CSVWTGGNQPQHF,TGCAGCGTATGGACAGGGGGGAATCAGCCCCAGCATTTT
TRBD1,TRBV2,TRBJ1-1,CASSAGGDRDTEAFF,TGTGCCAGCAGTGCTGGGGGCGACAGGGACACTGAAGCTTTCTTT
NA,TRBV7-3,TRBJ1-1,CASSAQVRGTEAFF,TGTGCCAGCAGCGCTCAGGTTCGGGGAACTGAAGCTTTCTTT
TRBD1,TRBV19,TRBJ2-1,CASKSQGSSYNEQFF,TGTGCCAGTAAGTCACAGGGGAGCTCCTACAATGAGCAGTTCTTC
NA,TRBV29-1,TRBJ1-2,CSVERQYNYGYTF,TGCAGCGTCGAACGACAATATAACTATGGCTACACCTTC
NA,TRBV5-5,TRBJ1-2,CASSLRTANYGYTF,TGTGCCAGCAGCTTGAGGACAGCTAACTATGGCTACACCTTC
NA,TRBV25-1,TRBJ1-3,CASSLGPGYTIYF,TGTGCCAGCAGTCTGGGCCCAGGATACACCATATATTTT
TRBD1,TRBV2,TRBJ1-5,CASSGTGVGQPQHF,TGTGCCAGCAGTGGAACAGGGGTAGGTCAGCCCCAGCATTTT